These 12 T cell receptor beta chains share one sample of origin, sequenced in a study of blood T cell repertoires in COVID-19. The protocol was immunoSEQ multiplex PCR, while the TCRdb copy is restricted to in-frame clones and leaves out a portion. Of around 300,000 clones listed, around 88% are singletons. Source material: peripheral blood. Receptors originate from a man aged 30-40 years with active or convalescent COVID-19.

CDR3 nucleotides: TGTGCCAGTAGTACGGGCGGGCACTTTAATTCACCCCTCCACTTT. Translated: CASSTGGHFNSPLHF. The chain carries TRBV19 and TRBJ1-6, with D unclear. With 4 bases removed from V and 6 bases from J, the gap between germline ends came to 13 bases. The CDR3 spans 15 residues. Germline CDR1 and CDR2: LNHDA and SQIVND (reference sequence).

This chain links TRBV10-3 with TRBJ2-7; tentatively, D is TRBD1 (6 bases). V shed 2 bases and J shed 5 bases, with 10 bases lying between them. This CDR3 spans 13 amino acids. Germline values: CDR1 ENHRY, CDR2 SYGVKD. For the CDR3, the DNA is TGTGCCATCAGTGAGAAACAGGGAAACGAGCAGTACTTC. As protein: CAISEKQGNEQYF.

V usage is TRBV15 and J usage is TRBJ1-4; 7 bases fit TRBD1. CDR1 is LNHNV and CDR2 is YYDKDF in the germline V gene (reference sequence). CDR3 size: 16 residues. Trimming removed 1 base from V and 3 bases from J; junction bases left unmatched: 5. The CDR3 is CATSRGGGAANEKLFF. Here the CDR3 DNA reads TGTGCCACCAGCAGAGGAGGGGGCGCAGCTAATGAAAAACTGTTTTTT.

The chain employs TRBV25-1 and TRBJ2-4; TRBD2 might be the D (5 bases). Germline CDR1 MGHDK, CDR2 SYGVNS. This CDR3 region has 16 residues. The V end was cut by 3 bases, the J end by 0 bases, with 12 bases between. The CDR3: CASSDHWGEAKNIQYF. For the CDR3, the DNA is TGTGCCAGCAGTGACCATTGGGGAGAAGCCAAAAACATTCAGTACTTC.

The chain links TRBV5-1 to TRBJ2-5, with TRBD2 identical over 10 bases. Germline V gives CDR1 SGHRS, CDR2 YFSETQ. V shed 2 bases, J shed 4 bases, and the junction held 8 bases outside the gene matches. The CDR3 spans 16 residues. The CDR3 coding sequence is TGCGCCAGCAGCTTTCAAGCGGGGGGGCCGCGAGAGACCCAGTACTTC. Residues: CASSFQAGGPRETQYF.

This clone was recorded once. V usage is TRBV5-4 and J usage is TRBJ2-7; 8 bases agree with TRBD2. The CDR3 contains 15 residues. The junction had 2 bases not matched to a gene; V was cut back by 0 bases and J by 0 bases. Germline V lookup: CDR1 SGHNT, CDR2 YYREEE (reference sequence). The CDR3 bases are TGTGCCAGCAGCTTGGACGGGGGGGGCTCCTACGAGCAGTACTTC. Its protein product is CASSLDGGGSYEQYF.

The CDR3 protein is CAISVGQGTEAFF. The DNA for the CDR3 is TGTGCCATCAGTGTAGGGCAGGGCACTGAAGCTTTCTTT. The chain has TRBV10-3 and TRBJ1-1; possible D gene TRBD1, 5 bases. The CDR3 loop spans 13 amino acids. The V end lost 4 bases, the J end lost 4 bases, and 10 bases lay between the germline ends. CDR1 is ENHRY, CDR2 SYGVKD, per germline.

The rearrangement links TRBV7-2 to TRBJ2-7; D call uncertain. The CDR3 is made up of 17 amino acids. Trimming took off 0 bases at V and 0 bases at J, with 15 bases between the two ends. The V gene's germline CDR1 is SGHTA and CDR2 FQGNSA. CDR3 bases: TGTGCCAGCAGCTTAGCCGCCAGTTCTTACGCCTCCTACGAGCAGTACTTC. This sequence encodes CASSLAASSYASYEQYF.

The V call is TRBV9, the J call TRBJ1-2; a possible D gene is TRBD1 (5 bases). This CDR3 is built from 15 residues. Deletions cut 2 bases from V and 5 bases from J, with 16 bases between. From germline, CDR1 is SGDLS and CDR2 YYNGEE. DNA of the CDR3: TGTGCCAGCAGCGTCGCTGCAGGGATTTCTTATGGCTACACCTTC. Amino acid sequence: CASSVAAGISYGYTF.

V is TRBV5-4 and J is TRBJ1-6; D may be TRBD1 (6 bases). The V end lost 5 bases, the J end lost 7 bases, and 13 bases lay between the germline ends. The CDR3 length is 14 residues. Germline V gene sequence: CDR1 SGHNT, CDR2 YYREEE (reference sequence). CDR3 nucleotides: TGTGCCAGCAGGCGACAGGCCCAGAATTCACCCCTCCACTTT. Translating it yields CASRRQAQNSPLHF.

The V and J genes are TRBV7-9 and TRBJ2-3, with TRBD1 matching over 10 bases. CDR1 is SEHNR, CDR2 FQNEAQ, per germline (reference sequence). Trimming took 5 bases from V and 4 from J; bases not matched to a gene: 6. The CDR3 spans 15 residues. CDR3 in DNA: TGTGCCAGCAGCCTGACCGGGACAGGGGCAGATACGCAGTATTTT. Its translation is CASSLTGTGADTQYF.

The V and J genes are TRBV11-2 and TRBJ2-7; TRBD2 aligns across 14 bases. CDR1 SGHAT and CDR2 FQNNGV come from the germline V gene. The CDR3 loop spans 17 amino acids. The ends lost 5 bases at V and 1 base at J; junction bases unmatched: 7. In DNA form, the CDR3 reads TGTGCCAGCAGCCCCCTCGGACTAGCGGGGGGTTCCTACGAGCAGTACTTC. Translation gives CASSPLGLAGGSYEQYF.